This TCR beta chain was sequenced in a study of T cell clonotyping in hematopoietic cell transplantation (dated by TCRdb to the early 2020s). A note on the overall study: A total of approximately 130 blood samples were gathered in the study from under 40 consecutive transplant recipients along with their related donors. Patient recruitment ran from 2015 to January 2017, and follow-up continued until September 2020 or death. What the research found in general, with its limitations: Only a small fraction of recipient repertoires overlapped donor repertoires, with over 95% appearing de novo at the given depth. The sample size was limited, and CD4 and CD8 repertoire contributions could not be separated because cells were not sorted. After transplant, TCR diversity in recipients dropped, and pathologically expanded clonotypes climbed progressively between day 30 and day 180. Broader posttransplant TCR repertoire diversity was predicted by donor and pretransplant recipient Inverse Simpson Index values.

The time point label on this specimen signifies: 180 days after allo-HCT. Blood from recipients was drawn roughly 28 days before transplant, then again at days 30, 100 and 180 after transplant. Using Nuclei Lysis Solution, genomic DNA was extracted from unfractionated peripheral blood mononuclear cells that were either fresh or cryopreserved. On this clone itself: The specificity of this receptor is unknown. No qualities accompany the bases; no much larger clone lies one base away.

CDR1 and CDR2, looked up from the germline V gene, are SNHLY and FYNNEI. Measured from the cysteine to the phenylalanine, the CDR3 is 14 residues long. Of all the DNA, just the CDR3 is kept, 42 bases in frame from base 1. The V and J ends are trimmed by 8 bases and 0 bases, leaving 14 bases between them. With the immunoSEQ assay, which is a bias-controlled multiplex PCR relying on V- and J-specific primers, TCR beta CDR3 regions were amplified from genomic DNA. A second PCR step added a proprietary barcode and Illumina adapter sequences to the CDR3 amplicons. An Illumina MiSeq instrument was used for sequencing of the CDR3 libraries. Turning to the authors' computational methods: immunoSEQ Analyzer 3.0 was used for export and quality control, with R Bioconductor and Immunarch used for downstream analyses. Only productive rearrangements in the normalized downsampled data set went into calculating the repertoire metrics. In the normalized cohort, a clonotype counted as pathologically expanded if the clonotype was larger than 5 templates. The Inverse Simpson Index was used to measure repertoire diversity. To capture all clonotypes, CMV-specificity analyses were performed on the non-normalized data set. Not all clones reach the TCRdb copy of this immuneACCESS table, which keeps in-frame sequences only. Checked studies attribute under half of the gap to unresolved V genes and leave the rest unexplained. That table is the source of V, J and clone size, and D and trimming were worked out from the DNA. The sample contains several thousand clones, roughly 78% of them found a single time. The top ten hold 30% to 45% of the sample.

The TCR comes from a male patient aged 70-79 years who had an allogeneic stem cell transplant from an unrelated donor, so T cells may come from the graft donor. Some clones in this sample may be carry-over from other donors' samples. In this chain, TRBV2 is recombined with TRBJ2-7; D gene: possibly TRBD1, on 6 matching bases. Sequencing was performed on peripheral blood mononuclear cells, taken 180 days after allogeneic stem cell transplant. Here is the DNA: TGTGCCAGCCTTGCAGGGGTACCCTCCTACGAGCAGTACTTC. This translates into CASLAGVPSYEQYF.